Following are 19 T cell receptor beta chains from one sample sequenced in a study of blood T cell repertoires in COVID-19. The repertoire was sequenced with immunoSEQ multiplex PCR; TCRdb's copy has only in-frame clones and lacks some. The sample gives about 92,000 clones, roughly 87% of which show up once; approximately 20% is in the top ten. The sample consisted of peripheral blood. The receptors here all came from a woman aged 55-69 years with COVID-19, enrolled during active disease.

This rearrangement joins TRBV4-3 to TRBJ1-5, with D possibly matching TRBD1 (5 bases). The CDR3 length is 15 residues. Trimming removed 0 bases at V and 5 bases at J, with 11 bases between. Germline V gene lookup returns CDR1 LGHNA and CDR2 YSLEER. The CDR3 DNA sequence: TGCGCCAGCAGCCAAGAGTTTCAGGGCTATCAGCCCCAGCATTTT. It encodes CASSQEFQGYQPQHF.

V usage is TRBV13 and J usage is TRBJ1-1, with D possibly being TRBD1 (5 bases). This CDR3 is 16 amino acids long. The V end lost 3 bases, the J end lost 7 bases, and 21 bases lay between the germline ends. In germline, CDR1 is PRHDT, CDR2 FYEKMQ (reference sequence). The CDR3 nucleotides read TGTGCCAGCAGCTTGGGGGGAGGGGCCTCGAGAAGTGAAGCTTTCTTT. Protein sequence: CASSLGGGASRSEAFF.

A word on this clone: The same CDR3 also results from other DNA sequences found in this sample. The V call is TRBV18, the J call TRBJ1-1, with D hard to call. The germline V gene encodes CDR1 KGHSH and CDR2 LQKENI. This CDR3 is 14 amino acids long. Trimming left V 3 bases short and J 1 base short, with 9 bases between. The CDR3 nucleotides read TGTGCCAGCTCACCTGGGAGCGGGAACACTGAAGCTTTCTTT. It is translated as CASSPGSGNTEAFF.

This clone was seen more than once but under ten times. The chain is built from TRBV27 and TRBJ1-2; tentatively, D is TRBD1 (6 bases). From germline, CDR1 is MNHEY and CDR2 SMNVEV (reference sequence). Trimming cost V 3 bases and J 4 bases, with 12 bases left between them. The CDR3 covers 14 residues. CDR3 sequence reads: CASSLREGGYGYTF. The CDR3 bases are TGTGCCAGCAGTTTGAGGGAGGGGGGCTATGGCTACACCTTC.

CDR3 nucleotides: TGTGCCAGCGGACCGGGGGGCCGGAACACTGAAGCTTTCTTT. Encoded protein: CASGPGGRNTEAFF. The genes are TRBV28 and TRBJ1-1, with D perhaps matching TRBD1 (6 bases). Germline loops: CDR1 MDHEN, CDR2 SYDVKM. V lost 8 bases, J lost 1 base, and 14 bases lay in between. This CDR3 has 14 amino acids.

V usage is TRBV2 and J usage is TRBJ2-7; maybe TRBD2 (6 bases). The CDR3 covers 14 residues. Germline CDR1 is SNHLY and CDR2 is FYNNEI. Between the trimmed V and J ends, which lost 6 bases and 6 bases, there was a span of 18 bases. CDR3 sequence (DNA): TGTGCCAGCAGGGTCCGCGGGGCAGGTAGCGAGCAGTACTTC. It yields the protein CASRVRGAGSEQYF.

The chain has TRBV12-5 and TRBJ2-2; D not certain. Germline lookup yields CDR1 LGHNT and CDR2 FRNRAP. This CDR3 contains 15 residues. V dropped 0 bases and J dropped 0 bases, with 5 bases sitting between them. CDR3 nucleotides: TGTGCTAGTGGTTTGGTAACGGCGAACACCGGGGAGCTGTTTTTT. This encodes CASGLVTANTGELFF. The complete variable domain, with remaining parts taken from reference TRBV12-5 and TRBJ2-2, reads DARVTQTPRHKVTEMGQEVTMRCQPILGHNTVFWYRQTMMQGLELLAYFRNRAPLDDSGMPKDRFSAEMPDATLATLKIQPSEPRDSAVYFCASGLVTANTGELFFGEGSRLTVL.

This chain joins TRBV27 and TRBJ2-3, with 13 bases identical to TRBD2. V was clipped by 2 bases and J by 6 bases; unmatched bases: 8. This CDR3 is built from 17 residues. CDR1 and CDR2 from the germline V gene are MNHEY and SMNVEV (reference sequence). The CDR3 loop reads CASSLGSTSGGWDTQYF. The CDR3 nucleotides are TGTGCCAGCAGTTTAGGCTCGACTAGCGGGGGGTGGGATACGCAGTATTTT.

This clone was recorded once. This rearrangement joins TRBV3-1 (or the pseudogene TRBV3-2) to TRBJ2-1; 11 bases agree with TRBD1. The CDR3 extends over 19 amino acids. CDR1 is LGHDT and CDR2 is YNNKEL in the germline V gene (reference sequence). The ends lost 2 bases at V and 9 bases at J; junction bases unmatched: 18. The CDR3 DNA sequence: TGTGCCAGCAGCCAAAGGAACCCAGGACAGGGGGCAACTGACACTGAGCAGTTCTTC. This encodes CASSQRNPGQGATDTEQFF.

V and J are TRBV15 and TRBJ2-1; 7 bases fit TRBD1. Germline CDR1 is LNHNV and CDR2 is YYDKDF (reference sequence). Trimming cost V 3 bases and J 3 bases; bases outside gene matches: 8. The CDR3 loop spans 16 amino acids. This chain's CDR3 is CATSRRGTESYNEQFF. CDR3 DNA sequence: TGTGCCACCAGCAGGAGGGGGACAGAGAGCTACAATGAGCAGTTCTTC.

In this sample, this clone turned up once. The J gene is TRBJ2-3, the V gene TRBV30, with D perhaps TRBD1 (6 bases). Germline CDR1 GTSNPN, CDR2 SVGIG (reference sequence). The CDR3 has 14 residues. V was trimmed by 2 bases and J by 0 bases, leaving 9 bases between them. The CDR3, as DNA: TGTGCCTGGAGTCAGGGGCTTAGCACAGATACGCAGTATTTT. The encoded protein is CAWSQGLSTDTQYF.

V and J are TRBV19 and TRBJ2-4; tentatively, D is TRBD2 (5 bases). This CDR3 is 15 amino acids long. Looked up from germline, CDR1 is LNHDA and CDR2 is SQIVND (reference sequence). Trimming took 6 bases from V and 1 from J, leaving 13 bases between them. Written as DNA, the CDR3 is TGTGCCAGTAGACTGCCCGGGGAGGCCAAAAACATTCAGTACTTC. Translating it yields CASRLPGEAKNIQYF.

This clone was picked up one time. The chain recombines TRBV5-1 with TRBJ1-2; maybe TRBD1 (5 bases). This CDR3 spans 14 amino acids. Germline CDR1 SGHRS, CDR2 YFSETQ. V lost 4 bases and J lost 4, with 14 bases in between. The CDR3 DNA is TGCGCCAGCAGCCCACCCGGGCAGGGCTATGGCTACACCTTC. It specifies CASSPPGQGYGYTF.

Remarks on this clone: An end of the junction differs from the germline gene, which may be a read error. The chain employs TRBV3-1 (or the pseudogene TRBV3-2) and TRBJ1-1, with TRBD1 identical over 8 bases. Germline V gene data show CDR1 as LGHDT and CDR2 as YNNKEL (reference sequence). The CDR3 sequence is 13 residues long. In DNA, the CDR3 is TGTGCCAGCGGCCAAGCGACAGGGGATGAAGCTTTCTTT. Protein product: CASGQATGDEAFF.

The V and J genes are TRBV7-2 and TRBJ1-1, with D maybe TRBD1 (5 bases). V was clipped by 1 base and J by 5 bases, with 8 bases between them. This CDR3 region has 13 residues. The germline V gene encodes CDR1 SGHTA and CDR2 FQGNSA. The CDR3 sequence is CASSLVRATEAFF. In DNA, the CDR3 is TGTGCCAGCAGCTTAGTCAGGGCTACTGAAGCTTTCTTT.

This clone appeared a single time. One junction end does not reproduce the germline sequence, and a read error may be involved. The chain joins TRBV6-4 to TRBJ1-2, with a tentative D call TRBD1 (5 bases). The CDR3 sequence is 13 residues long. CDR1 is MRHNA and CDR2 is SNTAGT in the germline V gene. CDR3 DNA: TGTGCCAGCAGTGACACCCCTCGAGACAGCCTAAGCTTC. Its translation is CASSDTPRDSLSF.

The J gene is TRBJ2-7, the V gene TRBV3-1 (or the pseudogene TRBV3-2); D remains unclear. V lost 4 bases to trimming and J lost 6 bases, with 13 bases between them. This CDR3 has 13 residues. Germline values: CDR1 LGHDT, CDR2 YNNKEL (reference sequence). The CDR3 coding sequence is TGTGCCAGCAGCCTCCGAGGCAAGCGCGAGCAGTACTTC. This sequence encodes CASSLRGKREQYF.

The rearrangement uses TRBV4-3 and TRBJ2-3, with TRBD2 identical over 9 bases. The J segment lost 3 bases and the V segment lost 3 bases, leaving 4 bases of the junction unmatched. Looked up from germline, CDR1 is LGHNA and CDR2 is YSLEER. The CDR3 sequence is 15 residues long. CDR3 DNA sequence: TGCGCCAGCAGCCATGCGGGGGGGCGAACAGATACGCAGTATTTT. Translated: CASSHAGGRTDTQYF.

Written as DNA, the CDR3 is TGTGCCAGCAGTCCACCCGGGACAGGCGGTCCGAACTATGGCTACACCTTC. Amino acids: CASSPPGTGGPNYGYTF. This chain connects TRBV6-6 to TRBJ1-2, with 8 nucleotides matching TRBD1. This CDR3 region has 17 residues. V gave up 5 bases and J gave up 2 bases; unmatched junction bases: 13. Germline V gives CDR1 MNHNY, CDR2 SVGAGI (reference sequence).